This T cell receptor beta chain derives from a study of T cell responses to AZD1222 COVID-19 vaccine. General observations from the study: Females outnumbered males among donors, who were mostly white British; clonal diversity was possibly underestimated. After the peak T cell response, and only then, were repertoires sampled.

To note about this clone: What it binds is unknown.

Method: immunoSEQ multiplex PCR; TCRdb's copy keeps in-frame clones and lacks some. The sample gives 80,000 or so clones, roughly 80% of which show up once; 25% to 30% is in the top ten. V lost 5 bases to trimming and J lost 1 base, with 15 bases between them. Germline CDR1 is MNHNY and CDR2 is SVGAGI (reference sequence). The CDR3 is made up of 16 amino acids. This TCR came from an adult who received the MenACWY meningococcal vaccine as a control. The sample in question was peripheral blood, obtained 28 days after the second dose of the MenACWY control vaccine. The rearrangement links TRBV6-6 to TRBJ1-5; tentatively, D is TRBD1 (5 bases). The CDR3 spells CASSGADQGSNQPQHF. The CDR3 bases are TGTGCCAGCAGTGGGGCGGACCAAGGAAGCAATCAGCCCCAGCATTTT.